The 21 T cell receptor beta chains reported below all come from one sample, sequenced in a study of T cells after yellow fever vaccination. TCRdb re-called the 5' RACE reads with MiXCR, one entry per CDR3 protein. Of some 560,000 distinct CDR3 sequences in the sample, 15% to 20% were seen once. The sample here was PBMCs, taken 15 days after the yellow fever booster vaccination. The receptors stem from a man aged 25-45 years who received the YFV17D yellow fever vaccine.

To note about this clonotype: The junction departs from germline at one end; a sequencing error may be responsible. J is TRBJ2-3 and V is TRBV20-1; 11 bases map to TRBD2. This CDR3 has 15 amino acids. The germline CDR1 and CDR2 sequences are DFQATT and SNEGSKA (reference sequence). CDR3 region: CGARGTSGRTDTQYF. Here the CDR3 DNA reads TGCGGTGCTAGAGGGACTAGCGGCCGCACAGATACGCAGTATTTT.

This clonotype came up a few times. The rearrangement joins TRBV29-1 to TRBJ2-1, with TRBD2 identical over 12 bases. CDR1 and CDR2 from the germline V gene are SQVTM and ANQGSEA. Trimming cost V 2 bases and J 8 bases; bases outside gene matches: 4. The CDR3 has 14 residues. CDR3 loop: CSVETSGRFYEQFF. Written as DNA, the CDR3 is TGCAGCGTTGAAACTAGCGGGAGGTTCTATGAGCAGTTCTTC.

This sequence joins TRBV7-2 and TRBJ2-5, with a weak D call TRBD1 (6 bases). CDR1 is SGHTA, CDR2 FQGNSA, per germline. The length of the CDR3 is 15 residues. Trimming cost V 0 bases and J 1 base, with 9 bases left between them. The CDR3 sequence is CASSLAQGTQETQYF. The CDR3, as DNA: TGTGCCAGCAGCTTAGCGCAGGGGACCCAAGAGACCCAGTACTTC.

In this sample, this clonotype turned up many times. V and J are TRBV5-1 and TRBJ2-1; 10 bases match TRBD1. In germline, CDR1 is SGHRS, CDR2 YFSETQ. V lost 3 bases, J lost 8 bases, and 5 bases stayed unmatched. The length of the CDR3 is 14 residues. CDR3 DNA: TGCGCCAGCAGCTCGGGACAGGGGACCCATGAGCAGTTCTTC. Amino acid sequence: CASSSGQGTHEQFF. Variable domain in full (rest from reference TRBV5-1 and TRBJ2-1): KAGVTQTPRYLIKTRGQQVTLSCSPISGHRSVSWYQQTPGQGLQFLFEYFSETQRNKGNFPGRFSGRQFSNSRSEMNVSTLELGDSALYLCASSSGQGTHEQFFGPGTRLTVL.

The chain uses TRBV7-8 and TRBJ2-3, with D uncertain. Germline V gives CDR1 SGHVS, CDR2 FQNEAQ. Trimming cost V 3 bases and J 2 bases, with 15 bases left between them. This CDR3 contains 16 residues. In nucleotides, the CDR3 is TGTGCCAGCAGCTTCGCGGCAAAACAGTACACAGATACGCAGTATTTT. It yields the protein CASSFAAKQYTDTQYF. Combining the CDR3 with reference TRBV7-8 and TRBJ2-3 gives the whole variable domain GAGVSQSPRYKVAKRGQDVALRCDPISGHVSLFWYQQALGQGPEFLTYFQNEAQLDKSGLPSDRFFAERPEGSVSTLKIQRTQQEDSAVYLCASSFAAKQYTDTQYFGPGTRLTVL.

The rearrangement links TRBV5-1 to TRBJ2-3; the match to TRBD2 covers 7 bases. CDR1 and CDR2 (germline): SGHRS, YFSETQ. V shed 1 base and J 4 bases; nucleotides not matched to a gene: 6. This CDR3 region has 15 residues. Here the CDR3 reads CASSLWGTTPDTQYF. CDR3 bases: TGCGCCAGCAGCTTGTGGGGGACTACACCAGATACGCAGTATTTT.

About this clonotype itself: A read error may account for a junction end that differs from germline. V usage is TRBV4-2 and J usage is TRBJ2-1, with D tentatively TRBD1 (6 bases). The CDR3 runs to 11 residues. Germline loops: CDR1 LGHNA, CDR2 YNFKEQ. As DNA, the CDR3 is TGTGCCTGCAGCTCTGACAGGGAGCAGTTCTTC. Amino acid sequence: CACSSDREQFF.

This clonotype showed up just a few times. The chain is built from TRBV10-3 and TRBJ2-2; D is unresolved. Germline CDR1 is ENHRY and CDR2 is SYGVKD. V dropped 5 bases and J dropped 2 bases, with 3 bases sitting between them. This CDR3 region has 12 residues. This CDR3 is CAISLNTGELFF. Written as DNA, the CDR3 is TGTGCCATCAGTCTTAACACCGGGGAGCTGTTTTTT.

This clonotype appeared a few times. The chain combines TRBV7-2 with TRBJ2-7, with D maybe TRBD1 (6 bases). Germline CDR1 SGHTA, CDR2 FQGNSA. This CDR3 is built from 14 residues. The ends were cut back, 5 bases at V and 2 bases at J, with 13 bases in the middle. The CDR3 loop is CASSPGTQTYEQYF. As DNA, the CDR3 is TGTGCCAGCAGCCCTGGGACACAGACCTACGAGCAGTACTTC. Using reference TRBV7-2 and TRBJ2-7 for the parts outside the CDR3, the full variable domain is GAGVSQSPSNKVTEKGKDVELRCDPISGHTALYWYRQSLGQGLEFLIYFQGNSAPDKSGLPSDRFSAERTGGSVSTLTIQRTQQEDSAVYLCASSPGTQTYEQYFGPGTRLTVT.

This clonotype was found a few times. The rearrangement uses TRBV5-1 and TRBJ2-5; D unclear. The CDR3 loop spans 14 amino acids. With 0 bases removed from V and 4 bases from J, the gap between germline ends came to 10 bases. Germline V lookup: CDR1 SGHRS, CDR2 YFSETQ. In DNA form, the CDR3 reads TGCGCCAGCAGCTTGGAGGCCACATCAGAGACCCAGTACTTC. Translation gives CASSLEATSETQYF.

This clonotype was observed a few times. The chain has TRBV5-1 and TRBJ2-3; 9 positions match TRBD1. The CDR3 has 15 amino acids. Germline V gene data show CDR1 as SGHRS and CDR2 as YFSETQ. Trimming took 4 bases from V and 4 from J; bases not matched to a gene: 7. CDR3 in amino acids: CASSLGTGRPDTQYF. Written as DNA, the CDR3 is TGCGCCAGCAGCCTCGGGACAGGGCGACCAGATACGCAGTATTTT.

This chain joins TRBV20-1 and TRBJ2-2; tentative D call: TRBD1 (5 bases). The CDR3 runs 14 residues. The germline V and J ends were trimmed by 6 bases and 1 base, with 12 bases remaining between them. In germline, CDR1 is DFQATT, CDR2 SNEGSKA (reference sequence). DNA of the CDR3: TGCAGTGCCGCAACAGGTTTGAACACCGGGGAGCTGTTTTTT. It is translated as CSAATGLNTGELFF.

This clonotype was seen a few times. In DNA, the CDR3 is TGTGCCAGCAGCTCCTTTGCGGGGGAGCTGTTTTTT. Its protein product is CASSSFAGELFF. This chain connects TRBV7-6 to TRBJ2-2; no reliable D call. The CDR3 has 12 amino acids. Germline V gives CDR1 SGHVS, CDR2 FNYEAQ. The V end was cut by 4 bases, the J end by 8 bases, with 8 bases between.

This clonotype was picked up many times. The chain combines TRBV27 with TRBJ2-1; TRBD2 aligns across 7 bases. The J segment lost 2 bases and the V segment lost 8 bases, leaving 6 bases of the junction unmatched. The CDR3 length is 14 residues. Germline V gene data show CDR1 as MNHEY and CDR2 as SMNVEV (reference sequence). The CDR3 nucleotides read TGTGCCAGCGGGGGGGACGGAACCTACAATGAGCAGTTCTTC. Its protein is CASGGDGTYNEQFF.

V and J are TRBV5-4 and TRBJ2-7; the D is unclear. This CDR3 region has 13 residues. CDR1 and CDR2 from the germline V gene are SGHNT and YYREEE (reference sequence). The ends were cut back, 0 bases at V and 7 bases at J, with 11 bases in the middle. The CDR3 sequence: CASSLDGIGEQYF. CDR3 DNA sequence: TGTGCCAGCAGCTTGGATGGGATCGGGGAGCAGTACTTC. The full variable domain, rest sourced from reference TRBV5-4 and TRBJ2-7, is ETGVTQSPTHLIKTRGQQVTLRCSSQSGHNTVSWYQQALGQGPQFIFQYYREEENGRGNFPPRFSGLQFPNYSSELNVNALELDDSALYLCASSLDGIGEQYFGPGTRLTVT.

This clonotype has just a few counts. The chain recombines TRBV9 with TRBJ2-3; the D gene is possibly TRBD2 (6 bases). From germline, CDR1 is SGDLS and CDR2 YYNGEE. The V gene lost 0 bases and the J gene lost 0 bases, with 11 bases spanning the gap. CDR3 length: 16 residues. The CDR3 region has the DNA TGTGCCAGCAGCGTAGGGCTAGCGCAGAGCACAGATACGCAGTATTTT. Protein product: CASSVGLAQSTDTQYF. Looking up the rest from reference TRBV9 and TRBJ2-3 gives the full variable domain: DSGVTQTPKHLITATGQRVTLRCSPRSGDLSVYWYQQSLDQGLQFLIQYYNGEERAKGNILERFSAQQFPDLHSELNLSSLELGDSALYFCASSVGLAQSTDTQYFGPGTRLTVL.

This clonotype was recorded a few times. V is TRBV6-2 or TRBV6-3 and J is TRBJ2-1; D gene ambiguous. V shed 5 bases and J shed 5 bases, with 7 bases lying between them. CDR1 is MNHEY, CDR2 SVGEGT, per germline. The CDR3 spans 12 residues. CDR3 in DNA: TGTGCCAGCAGTCCCTGGAACAATGAGCAGTTCTTC. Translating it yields CASSPWNNEQFF.

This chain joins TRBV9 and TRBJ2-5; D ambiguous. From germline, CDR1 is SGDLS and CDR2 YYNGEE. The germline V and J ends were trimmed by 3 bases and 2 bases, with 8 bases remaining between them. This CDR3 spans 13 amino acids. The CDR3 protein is CASSGSLQETQYF. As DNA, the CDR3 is TGTGCCAGCAGCGGTAGTTTACAAGAGACCCAGTACTTC.

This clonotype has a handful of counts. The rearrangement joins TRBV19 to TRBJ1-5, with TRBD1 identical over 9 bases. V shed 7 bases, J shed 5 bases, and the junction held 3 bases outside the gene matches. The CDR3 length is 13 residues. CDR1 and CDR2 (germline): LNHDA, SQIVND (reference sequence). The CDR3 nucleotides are TGTGCCAGTACGGGACAGGGTCATCAGCCCCAGCATTTT. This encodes CASTGQGHQPQHF.

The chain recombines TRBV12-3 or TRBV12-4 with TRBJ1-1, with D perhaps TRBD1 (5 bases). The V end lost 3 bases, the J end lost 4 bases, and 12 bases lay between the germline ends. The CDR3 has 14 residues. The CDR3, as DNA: TGTGCCAGCAGTTTTCAGGGTCGGAGCACTGAAGCTTTCTTT. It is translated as CASSFQGRSTEAFF.

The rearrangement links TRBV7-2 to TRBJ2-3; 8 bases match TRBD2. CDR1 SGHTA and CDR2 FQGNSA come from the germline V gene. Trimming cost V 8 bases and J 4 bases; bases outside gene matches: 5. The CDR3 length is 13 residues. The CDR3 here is CASLGLGADTQYF. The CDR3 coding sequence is TGTGCCAGCCTGGGACTAGGGGCAGATACGCAGTATTTT.